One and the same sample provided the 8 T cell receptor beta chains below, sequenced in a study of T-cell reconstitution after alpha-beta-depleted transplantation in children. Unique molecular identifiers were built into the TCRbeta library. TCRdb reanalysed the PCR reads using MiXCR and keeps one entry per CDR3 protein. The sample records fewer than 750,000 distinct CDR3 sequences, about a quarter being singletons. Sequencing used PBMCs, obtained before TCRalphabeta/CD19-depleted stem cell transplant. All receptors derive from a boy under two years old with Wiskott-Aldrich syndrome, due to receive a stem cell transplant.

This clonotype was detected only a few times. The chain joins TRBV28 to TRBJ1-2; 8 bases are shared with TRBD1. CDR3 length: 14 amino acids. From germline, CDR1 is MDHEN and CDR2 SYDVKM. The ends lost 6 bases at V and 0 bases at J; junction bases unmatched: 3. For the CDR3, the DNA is TGTGCCAGCAGGTTCAGGGGGCCTAACTATGGCTACACCTTC. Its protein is CASRFRGPNYGYTF.

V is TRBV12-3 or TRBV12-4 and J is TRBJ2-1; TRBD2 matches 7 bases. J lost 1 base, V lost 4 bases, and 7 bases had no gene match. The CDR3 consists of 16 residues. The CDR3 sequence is CASSSRRERSYNEQFF. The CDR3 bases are TGTGCCAGCAGTTCCCGGCGGGAGCGGTCCTACAATGAGCAGTTCTTC.

The CDR3 coding sequence is TGCGCCAGCAGCTTGTTGGGGGGACTACCAGGACTGGAGCAGTTCTTC. This codes for CASSLLGGLPGLEQFF. The chain employs TRBV5-1 and TRBJ2-1; 7 bases agree with TRBD2. Germline V CDR1 and CDR2: SGHRS, YFSETQ. The CDR3 is 16 amino acids. V lost 1 base to trimming and J lost 10 bases; unmatched junction nucleotides: 14.

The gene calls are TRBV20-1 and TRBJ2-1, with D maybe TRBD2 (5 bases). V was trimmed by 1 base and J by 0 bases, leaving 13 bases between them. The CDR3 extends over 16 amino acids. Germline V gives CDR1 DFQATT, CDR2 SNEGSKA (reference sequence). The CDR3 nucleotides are TGCAGTGCTAGAGCGATGACGGGGAGCTCCTACAATGAGCAGTTCTTC. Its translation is CSARAMTGSSYNEQFF.

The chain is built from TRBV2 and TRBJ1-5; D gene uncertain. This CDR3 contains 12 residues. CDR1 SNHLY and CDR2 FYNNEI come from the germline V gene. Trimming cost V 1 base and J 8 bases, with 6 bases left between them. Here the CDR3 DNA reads TGTGCCAGCAGTGAAGGGGCGGAGCCCCAGCATTTT. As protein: CASSEGAEPQHF.

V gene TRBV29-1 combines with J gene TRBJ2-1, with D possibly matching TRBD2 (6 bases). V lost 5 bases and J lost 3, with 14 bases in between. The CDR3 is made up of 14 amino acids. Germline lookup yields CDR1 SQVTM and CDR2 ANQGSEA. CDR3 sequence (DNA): TGCAGCGTTATAGCCGGGACTTTCTACAATGAGCAGTTCTTC. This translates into CSVIAGTFYNEQFF.

For the CDR3, the DNA is TGTGCCAGCAGTGAAGTCAGGGCCTCGAACTATGGCTACACCTTC. Residues: CASSEVRASNYGYTF. The chain recombines TRBV6-1 with TRBJ1-2, with D perhaps TRBD1 (5 bases). Germline V gives CDR1 MNHNS, CDR2 SASEGT. Trimming pared 1 base from V and 2 bases from J, leaving 11 bases between. The CDR3 is made up of 15 amino acids.

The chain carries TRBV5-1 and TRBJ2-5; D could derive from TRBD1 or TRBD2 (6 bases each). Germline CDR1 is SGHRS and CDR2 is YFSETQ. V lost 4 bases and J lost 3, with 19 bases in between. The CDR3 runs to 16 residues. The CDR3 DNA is TGCGCCAGCAGCGCCGGAGGGGGAATTGGTGAAGAGACCCAGTACTTC. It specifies CASSAGGGIGEETQYF.